The clone carrying this T cell receptor (beta chain) was seen more than once but under ten times. What it recognizes is unknown. CDR3 size: 13 residues. Trimming removed 4 bases from V and 5 bases from J, with 11 bases in between. The V gene's germline CDR1 is KGHSH and CDR2 LQKENI. TCR alpha and TCR beta cDNA libraries carrying sample barcodes and UMIs were produced by 5'RACE using constant-segment primers. Each CDR3 protein is one row after TCRdb ran MiXCR on the 5' RACE reads. Of 350,000 to 450,000 distinct CDR3 sequences in the sample, over 15% were seen once. The data derive from a study of T-cell memory formation after mild COVID-19. Study background: Largely, the TCR clusters proved donor specific.

Study-level findings and limits: Later expanders leaned CD4+, whereas day 15 to 85 contracting clones were balanced CD4/CD8. Clones from the second wave (peaking day 37) had unconfirmed SARS-CoV-2 specificity.

Sequenced sample: PBMCs or a T cell subset sorted from them (not recorded which). The chain uses TRBV18 and TRBJ1-1; TRBD1 is a possible D gene (6 bases). This clonotype was obtained from an adult woman who had mild COVID-19 (a few samples of this study predate the infection). Cell type and time point are not known. CDR3 residues: CASSQGEETEAFF. The CDR3 DNA is TGTGCCAGCTCACAGGGGGAAGAGACTGAAGCTTTCTTT.